These 13 T cell receptor beta chains share one sample of origin, sequenced in a study of cytomegalovirus exposure and HLA in healthy donors. PCR primers comprised 60 Vbeta and 13 Jbeta primers. The method was immunoSEQ multiplex PCR; TCRdb's version includes in-frame clones alone and lacks a portion of them. The table has around 98,000 clones, 60% to 75% seen once. Sequencing was done on a sample of PBMCs. The receptors stem from a female donor in good health and CMV-seronegative.

The CDR3 nucleotides are TGTGCCAGTAGTATTCTCGCCTTTACAGGGGCCAAGGGTCAGCCCCAGCATTTT. As protein: CASSILAFTGAKGQPQHF. The V and J genes are TRBV19 and TRBJ1-5; TRBD1 agrees at 7 bases. V was pared by 3 bases and J by 6 bases, with 17 bases of the junction left unmatched. Germline V gene sequence: CDR1 LNHDA, CDR2 SQIVND (reference sequence). The CDR3 loop spans 18 amino acids.

J is TRBJ1-5 and V is TRBV28; 11 nucleotides match TRBD1. Losses at the gene ends were 5 bases for V and 5 bases for J; bases not matched to a gene: 5. This CDR3 contains 15 residues. CDR1 is MDHEN, CDR2 SYDVKM, per germline. As DNA, the CDR3 is TGTGCCAGCAGTCCCCGGGACAGGGGGGATCAGCCCCAGCATTTT. Residues: CASSPRDRGDQPQHF. Full variable domain (remainder filled in from reference TRBV28 and TRBJ1-5): DVKVTQSSRYLVKRTGEKVFLECVQDMDHENMFWYRQDPGLGLRLIYFSYDVKMKEKGDIPEGYSVSREKKERFSLILESASTNQTSMYLCASSPRDRGDQPQHFGDGTRLSIL.

The J gene is TRBJ2-2, the V gene TRBV19; possible D gene TRBD2, 5 bases. V was pared by 4 bases and J by 1 base, with 7 bases between. The CDR3 spans 14 residues. Germline V gene data show CDR1 as LNHDA and CDR2 as SQIVND (reference sequence). CDR3 amino acids: CASSSGLNTGELFF. CDR3 nucleotides: TGTGCCAGTAGTAGCGGGTTGAACACCGGGGAGCTGTTTTTT.

The chain is built from TRBV7-9 and TRBJ1-1; D is undetermined. V lost 1 base to trimming and J lost 2 bases, with 8 bases between them. The CDR3 spans 14 residues. Germline CDR1 is SEHNR and CDR2 is FQNEAQ (reference sequence). Here the CDR3 reads CASSLVRHNTEAFF. CDR3 DNA sequence: TGTGCCAGCAGCTTAGTAAGACACAACACTGAAGCTTTCTTT. Full variable domain (outside the CDR3, taken from reference TRBV7-9 and TRBJ1-1): DTGVSQNPRHKITKRGQNVTFRCDPISEHNRLYWYRQTLGQGPEFLTYFQNEAQLEKSRLLSDRFSAERPKGSFSTLEIQRTEQGDSAMYLCASSLVRHNTEAFFGQGTRLTVV.

This sequence joins TRBV15 and TRBJ1-5; 7 bases are a match to TRBD1. The junction had 3 bases not matched to a gene; V was cut back by 0 bases and J by 7 bases. Per the germline V gene, CDR1 is LNHNV and CDR2 is YYDKDF (reference sequence). This CDR3 is built from 14 residues. CDR3 region: CATSREQGLQPQHF. The CDR3, as DNA: TGTGCCACCAGCAGAGAACAGGGGTTACAGCCCCAGCATTTT.

The sample holds a few counts of this clone. The chain uses TRBV7-9 and TRBJ1-4, with TRBD1 matching over 8 bases. The V segment lost 0 bases and the J segment 7 bases; nucleotides outside the gene matches: 7. The length of the CDR3 is 16 residues. Germline-derived CDR1 and CDR2 are SEHNR and FQNEAQ (reference sequence). In DNA, the CDR3 is TGTGCCAGCAGCTTAGCCAGGGACAGGCGGGTTGAAAAACTGTTTTTT. Protein sequence: CASSLARDRRVEKLFF. The full variable domain, with the rest looked up from reference TRBV7-9 and TRBJ1-4, is DTGVSQNPRHKITKRGQNVTFRCDPISEHNRLYWYRQTLGQGPEFLTYFQNEAQLEKSRLLSDRFSAERPKGSFSTLEIQRTEQGDSAMYLCASSLARDRRVEKLFFGSGTQLSVL.

The chain couples TRBV2 to TRBJ2-3; 10 bases match TRBD2. With 5 bases clipped from V and 5 bases from J, the junction kept 10 bases outside the gene matches. The germline V gene has CDR1 SNHLY and CDR2 FYNNEI. The length of the CDR3 is 16 residues. CDR3 in amino acids: CASSLSSGRTVDTQYF. CDR3 in DNA: TGTGCCAGCAGTCTTTCTAGCGGGAGAACTGTAGATACGCAGTATTTT.

This clone was counted only a few times. The chain carries TRBV7-9 and TRBJ1-1, with TRBD1 identical over 7 bases. The CDR3 totals 15 residues. Germline CDR1 and CDR2: SEHNR and FQNEAQ (reference sequence). V dropped 5 bases and J dropped 5; count of bases not matched to a gene: 11. The CDR3, as DNA: TGTGCCAGCAGCCCTAAGGACAGGCTGGGGACTGAAGCTTTCTTT. It specifies CASSPKDRLGTEAFF.

This clone was detected many times. V gene TRBV6-4 combines with J gene TRBJ2-6, with D hard to call. CDR3 length equals 15 residues. The V and J ends lost 0 bases and 1 base respectively, with 4 bases between them. Germline assignment: CDR1 MRHNA and CDR2 SNTAGT. This chain's CDR3 is CASSDSTSGANVLTF. The CDR3, as DNA: TGTGCCAGCAGTGACTCGACATCTGGGGCCAACGTCCTGACTTTC.

The V and J genes are TRBV14 and TRBJ1-4; D is undetermined. CDR1 is SGHDN, CDR2 FVKESK, per germline. The V end was cut by 1 base, the J end by 0 bases, with 9 bases between. This CDR3 comprises 16 residues. The CDR3: CASSQVGRSTNEKLFF. CDR3 sequence (DNA): TGTGCCAGCAGCCAAGTTGGCAGGTCAACTAATGAAAAACTGTTTTTT.

This chain joins TRBV30 and TRBJ1-3; D may be TRBD1 (5 bases). Trimming cost V 2 bases and J 4 bases, with 15 bases left between them. The germline gives CDR1 GTSNPN, CDR2 SVGIG (reference sequence). The CDR3 has 15 residues. The CDR3 DNA reads as TGTGCCTGGAGTACTCTCCCCCAGGGAGGAAACACCATATATTTT. This translates into CAWSTLPQGGNTIYF.

The chain joins TRBV5-1 to TRBJ2-1, with TRBD2 identical over 10 bases. This CDR3 region has 19 residues. The germline V gene encodes CDR1 SGHRS and CDR2 YFSETQ. The V and J ends lost 0 bases and 4 bases, in that order; junction bases with no gene match: 13. In nucleotides, the CDR3 is TGCGCCAGCAGCTTGGGCCCTGATAGCGGGGGGAGGAAGTACAATGAGCAGTTCTTC. The encoded protein is CASSLGPDSGGRKYNEQFF. The variable domain in full, completed from reference TRBV5-1 and TRBJ2-1, reads KAGVTQTPRYLIKTRGQQVTLSCSPISGHRSVSWYQQTPGQGLQFLFEYFSETQRNKGNFPGRFSGRQFSNSRSEMNVSTLELGDSALYLCASSLGPDSGGRKYNEQFFGPGTRLTVL.

The genes are TRBV7-2 and TRBJ2-5; D remains unclear. Germline V gene sequence: CDR1 SGHTA, CDR2 FQGNSA. CDR3 length equals 12 residues. Trimming cost V 1 base and J 5 bases, with 5 bases left between them. DNA for the CDR3: TGTGCCAGCAGCTTAGTTGCGGAGACCCAGTACTTC. Amino acids: CASSLVAETQYF.